The 27 T cell receptor beta chains below all came from one sample that was sequenced in a study of cytomegalovirus exposure and HLA in healthy donors. The primer mix had 60 Vbeta and 13 Jbeta primers. Data came from immunoSEQ multiplex PCR; TCRdb stores just in-frame clones and leaves some out. This table has 200,000 to 250,000 clones, around 80% appearing once. Source material: PBMCs. Every receptor here comes from a woman aged 40 to 49 in good health and CMV-seropositive.

This clone was detected once. J is TRBJ1-5 and V is TRBV4-1; 9 bases agree with TRBD1. CDR3 length: 17 amino acids. Germline V gene data show CDR1 as MGHRA and CDR2 as YSYEKL. After removal of 3 bases from V and 5 bases from J, the junction contained 11 bases not matched to a gene. CDR3: CASSQHPGQGTDQPQHF. As DNA, the CDR3 is TGCGCCAGCAGCCAGCACCCGGGACAGGGAACGGATCAGCCCCAGCATTTT.

The chain couples TRBV5-1 to TRBJ1-3, with D unclear. The ends were cut back, 4 bases at V and 2 bases at J, with 13 bases in the middle. Germline V gene data show CDR1 as SGHRS and CDR2 as YFSETQ. The CDR3 runs 15 residues. CDR3 protein: CASSPSGSTGNTIYF. The CDR3 DNA is TGCGCCAGCAGCCCTTCTGGCAGTACTGGAAACACCATATATTTT.

This chain uses TRBV6-5 with TRBJ1-2; TRBD1 matches 8 bases. The CDR3 is 15 amino acids. Germline V gene data show CDR1 as MNHEY and CDR2 as SVGAGI. J was trimmed by 8 bases and V by 0 bases; bases with no gene match: 8. The CDR3 region has the DNA TGTGCCAGCAGTTACTCGTCAGGGGGCGCGGGGGGCTACACCTTC. It encodes CASSYSSGGAGGYTF.

In DNA, the CDR3 is TGTGCCAGTAGTATTAGCGGGAGTCAATACGAGCAGTACTTC. This gives the protein CASSISGSQYEQYF. This sequence joins TRBV19 and TRBJ2-5, with 9 positions matching TRBD2. The DNA end favors TRBJ2-7, so the J call may be wrong. The CDR3 covers 14 residues. Germline loops: CDR1 LNHDA, CDR2 SQIVND (reference sequence).

The genes are TRBV5-1 and TRBJ2-2; D is ambiguous. The CDR3 sequence is 15 residues long. Trimming stripped 5 bases from V and 0 bases from J, with 11 bases between. CDR1 and CDR2 (germline): SGHRS, YFSETQ. The CDR3 sequence: CASRVLAANTGELFF. CDR3 DNA: TGCGCCAGCAGAGTTCTGGCAGCGAACACCGGGGAGCTGTTTTTT. Using reference TRBV5-1 and TRBJ2-2 for the parts outside the CDR3, the full variable domain is KAGVTQTPRYLIKTRGQQVTLSCSPISGHRSVSWYQQTPGQGLQFLFEYFSETQRNKGNFPGRFSGRQFSNSRSEMNVSTLELGDSALYLCASRVLAANTGELFFGEGSRLTVL.

J is TRBJ2-4 and V is TRBV30; D not certain. Deletions cut 5 bases from V and 6 bases from J, with 11 bases between. Germline CDR1 GTSNPN, CDR2 SVGIG (reference sequence). CDR3 length: 12 amino acids. CDR3 in amino acids: CAWLGTLNIQYF. In DNA form, the CDR3 reads TGTGCCTGGCTAGGCACCCTAAACATTCAGTACTTC.

The chain recombines TRBV7-9 with TRBJ2-7; 11 nucleotides align to TRBD1. V lost 5 bases to trimming and J lost 3 bases; unmatched junction nucleotides: 9. The germline gives CDR1 SEHNR, CDR2 FQNEAQ (reference sequence). The CDR3 covers 16 residues. CDR3 sequence reads: CASSANRDRGIYEQYF. Here the CDR3 DNA reads TGTGCCAGCAGCGCAAACCGGGACAGGGGGATCTACGAGCAGTACTTC.

The chain has TRBV9 and TRBJ1-3; TRBD1 matches at 9 bases. After removal of 4 bases from V and 1 base from J, the junction contained 6 bases not matched to a gene. The germline CDR1 and CDR2 sequences are SGDLS and YYNGEE. The CDR3 extends over 16 amino acids. CDR3 region: CASSSRDRVSGNTIYF. The DNA for the CDR3 is TGTGCCAGCAGCTCCCGGGACAGGGTATCTGGAAACACCATATATTTT.

The V gene is TRBV30, the J gene TRBJ2-2; 8 bases match TRBD1. The CDR3 is 13 amino acids. Looked up from germline, CDR1 is GTSNPN and CDR2 is SVGIG (reference sequence). V was clipped by 4 bases and J by 3 bases; unmatched bases: 1. The CDR3 DNA reads TGTGCCTGGACGGACAGGGACACCGGGGAGCTGTTTTTT. This translates into CAWTDRDTGELFF.

The chain employs TRBV4-2 and TRBJ2-3, with 9 bases lining up with TRBD2. The CDR3 is 17 residues long. The ends lost 1 base at V and 6 bases at J; junction bases unmatched: 11. CDR1 is LGHNA, CDR2 YNFKEQ, per germline. The CDR3 DNA follows: TGTGCCAGCAGCCAAGCATTCCAGCGGGGGGCGCCGGATACGCAGTATTTT. It translates to CASSQAFQRGAPDTQYF.

The genes are TRBV30 and TRBJ2-1; 8 nucleotides agree with TRBD1. Unmatched junction bases numbered 6, after V lost 3 bases and J lost 8 bases. Germline-derived CDR1 and CDR2 are GTSNPN and SVGIG (reference sequence). The CDR3 spans 13 residues. CDR3 sequence reads: CAWRQGQAYEQFF. DNA of the CDR3: TGTGCCTGGAGGCAGGGACAGGCCTATGAGCAGTTCTTC.

This clone was recorded only once. This chain links TRBV5-4 with TRBJ1-2; 8 bases map to TRBD1. The length of the CDR3 is 14 residues. The germline gives CDR1 SGHNT, CDR2 YYREEE (reference sequence). With V trimmed by 1 base and J by 6 bases, 5 bases remained unmatched. The DNA of the CDR3 is TGTGCCAGCAGCTTGCCGACAGGGGAACATGGCTACACCTTC. Translation: CASSLPTGEHGYTF.

This chain links TRBV7-2 with TRBJ1-6; D gene uncertain. CDR1 and CDR2 from the germline V gene are SGHTA and FQGNSA. The CDR3 covers 16 residues. V was clipped by 5 bases and J by 10 bases, with 21 bases between them. This CDR3 is CASSLDGLLLESPLHF. In DNA, the CDR3 is TGTGCCAGCAGCCTAGACGGACTGCTCCTCGAATCACCCCTCCACTTT.

The CDR3 loop is CASSLELAGGPRETQYF. In DNA, the CDR3 is TGTGCCAGCAGCTTGGAACTAGCGGGAGGGCCAAGGGAGACCCAGTACTTC. This chain joins TRBV5-4 and TRBJ2-5, with TRBD2 identical over 13 bases. The CDR3 is made up of 17 amino acids. J was trimmed by 5 bases and V by 0 bases; bases with no gene match: 7. Germline V gives CDR1 SGHNT, CDR2 YYREEE (reference sequence).

There are a few counts of this clone. V is TRBV12-5 and J is TRBJ2-2; the D gene is possibly TRBD2 (6 bases). The germline V and J ends were trimmed by 5 bases and 7 bases, with 11 bases remaining between them. This CDR3 is 13 amino acids long. CDR1 is LGHNT and CDR2 is FRNRAP in the germline V gene. CDR3 bases: TGTGCTAGTGGTATAGGGGAGGTCGGGGAGCTGTTTTTT. The encoded protein is CASGIGEVGELFF.

The CDR3, as DNA: TGCGCCAGCAGCTCCCGGACTAGCGGACGAGTGAAGACCCAGTACTTC. It codes for CASSSRTSGRVKTQYF. This chain uses TRBV5-1 with TRBJ2-5, with 10 bases fitting TRBD2. The CDR3 is 16 amino acids. Unmatched junction bases numbered 11, after V lost 3 bases and J lost 6 bases. CDR1 is SGHRS, CDR2 YFSETQ, per germline.

The CDR3 DNA is TGCGCCAGCAGCTCCCGACAGGGGACAGATACGCAGTATTTT. This sequence encodes CASSSRQGTDTQYF. The V call is TRBV5-1, the J call TRBJ2-3; 8 bases align to TRBD1. With 3 bases clipped from V and 3 bases from J, the junction kept 3 bases outside the gene matches. From germline, CDR1 is SGHRS and CDR2 YFSETQ. The CDR3 extends over 14 amino acids.

This clone was detected a few times. V gene TRBV4-3 combines with J gene TRBJ2-7; perhaps TRBD2 as D (5 bases). CDR3 length equals 15 residues. Germline lookup yields CDR1 LGHNA and CDR2 YSLEER. V lost 1 base, J lost 4 bases, and 14 bases lay in between. This chain's CDR3 is CASSQGGYSGYEQYF. The CDR3 DNA reads TGCGCCAGCAGCCAAGGAGGGTATAGTGGGTACGAGCAGTACTTC.

The V and J genes are TRBV7-9 and TRBJ2-7, with 7 bases that match TRBD2. Germline V lookup: CDR1 SEHNR, CDR2 FQNEAQ (reference sequence). CDR3 length: 13 amino acids. J gave up 5 bases and V 5 bases, and 6 bases lay outside the gene matches. CDR3 region: CASSLRGDHEQYF. The CDR3 nucleotides read TGTGCCAGCAGCCTCCGGGGGGACCACGAGCAGTACTTC. Full variable domain (missing parts from reference TRBV7-9 and TRBJ2-7): DTGVSQNPRHKITKRGQNVTFRCDPISEHNRLYWYRQTLGQGPEFLTYFQNEAQLEKSRLLSDRFSAERPKGSFSTLEIQRTEQGDSAMYLCASSLRGDHEQYFGPGTRLTVT.

V is TRBV7-9 and J is TRBJ2-5; D is undetermined. This CDR3 has 13 amino acids. The germline V gene encodes CDR1 SEHNR and CDR2 FQNEAQ (reference sequence). Trimming left V 5 bases short and J 1 base short, with 8 bases between. The CDR3 DNA follows: TGTGCCAGCAGCGCCGGGTCCCAAGAGACCCAGTACTTC. Encoded protein: CASSAGSQETQYF.

The V and J genes are TRBV30 and TRBJ2-5, with 7 bases matching TRBD2. The end of the DNA aligns better with TRBJ2-7, so the J call may be wrong. The germline V gene has CDR1 GTSNPN and CDR2 SVGIG (reference sequence). This CDR3 contains 13 residues. The CDR3 spells CAWRRRGAYEQYF. As DNA, the CDR3 is TGTGCCTGGAGGAGACGGGGGGCCTACGAGCAGTACTTC.

The V and J genes are TRBV30 and TRBJ1-2; D gene uncertain. The CDR3 is made up of 13 amino acids. V was pared by 2 bases and J by 3 bases, with 10 bases between. Germline assignment: CDR1 GTSNPN and CDR2 SVGIG (reference sequence). Here the CDR3 reads CAWSPGRHYGYTF. The CDR3 nucleotides read TGTGCCTGGAGTCCCGGGAGGCACTATGGCTACACCTTC.

CDR3 protein: CASSLDGTMEYEQYF. The CDR3 DNA follows: TGTGCCAGCAGCTTAGATGGGACTATGGAGTACGAGCAGTACTTC. The gene calls are TRBV11-1 and TRBJ2-7; 7 bases line up with TRBD2. The CDR3 length is 15 residues. The germline V gene encodes CDR1 SGHAT and CDR2 FQDESV (reference sequence). With V trimmed by 1 base and J by 4 bases, 7 bases remained unmatched.

The count of this clone is one. The CDR3 DNA follows: TGCGCCAGCAGCTTGGGACAGGCGGGTAACTATGGCTACACCTTC. Residues: CASSLGQAGNYGYTF. The rearrangement links TRBV5-1 to TRBJ1-2, with TRBD1 as a possible D gene (6 bases). The germline gives CDR1 SGHRS, CDR2 YFSETQ. This CDR3 contains 15 residues. Trimming took off 0 bases at V and 1 base at J, with 10 bases between the two ends.

The CDR3 spells CASSRPGQGFSPLHF. CDR3 in DNA: TGTGCCAGCAGCCGTCCGGGACAGGGTTTTTCACCCCTCCACTTT. The V and J genes are TRBV7-2 and TRBJ1-6; 9 bases are shared with TRBD1. Germline V gene lookup returns CDR1 SGHTA and CDR2 FQGNSA. J lost 9 bases, V lost 5 bases, and 8 bases had no gene match. The CDR3 is 15 residues long.

The chain joins TRBV2 to TRBJ2-1; D perhaps matches TRBD2 (5 bases). The CDR3 totals 12 residues. Germline values: CDR1 SNHLY, CDR2 FYNNEI. The V gene lost 6 bases and the J gene lost 8 bases, with 11 bases spanning the gap. CDR3 DNA: TGTGCCAGCAGGGATCGTAGCGATGAGCAGTTCTTC. Translating gives CASRDRSDEQFF.

The rearrangement links TRBV6-1 to TRBJ2-5; TRBD1 aligns across 8 bases. The J segment lost 7 bases and the V segment lost 4 bases, leaving 11 bases of the junction unmatched. The germline V gene encodes CDR1 MNHNS and CDR2 SASEGT. The CDR3 consists of 15 residues. The DNA for the CDR3 is TGTGCCAGCAGTGCAGACAGGGGTTCTGTGGGGACCCAGTACTTC. Translating gives CASSADRGSVGTQYF.